A single sample is the source of the 31 T cell receptor beta chains below, sequenced in a study of T cells after yellow fever vaccination. One entry per CDR3 protein, called by TCRdb with MiXCR from the 5' RACE reads. This sample has 120,000 to 150,000 distinct CDR3 sequences; about 8% occur once, and the top ten carry less than 0.85%. The sample consisted of CD4+ T cells sorted from PBMCs, taken 5 days after the yellow fever booster vaccination. The source of these receptors is a man aged 30 to 45 who received the YFV17D yellow fever vaccine.

This clonotype has at least ten counts. This chain uses TRBV12-3 or TRBV12-4 with TRBJ2-3; D is undetermined. The V gene lost 8 bases and the J gene lost 2 bases, with 11 bases spanning the gap. The CDR3 is made up of 13 amino acids. In nucleotides, the CDR3 is TGTGCCAGCGGCTTTGGGGACACAGATACGCAGTATTTT. Translating gives CASGFGDTDTQYF.

This clonotype was detected only a few times. CDR3 in amino acids: CASSQSPTAEQYF. The CDR3 coding sequence is TGCGCCAGCAGTCAATCCCCGACTGCCGAGCAGTACTTC. The gene calls are TRBV23-1 and TRBJ2-7; D is unclear. TRBV23-1 is known as an ORF, though its function is uncertain. The CDR3 spans 13 residues. The V end lost 0 bases, the J end lost 6 bases, and 9 bases lay between the germline ends.

The table lists this clonotype with many counts. The rearrangement links TRBV24-1 to TRBJ1-5; D might be TRBD1 (6 bases). CDR1 is KGHDR, CDR2 SFDVKD, per germline. CDR3 length equals 15 residues. V was shortened by 9 bases and J by 0 bases, with 14 bases between the two germline ends. CDR3 sequence reads: CATYDGQYSNQPQHF. In nucleotides, the CDR3 is TGTGCCACCTACGACGGACAGTATAGCAATCAGCCCCAGCATTTT.

This clonotype was seen repeatedly, ten times or more. The J gene is TRBJ2-5, the V gene TRBV7-2; 11 bases fit TRBD2. Germline V lookup: CDR1 SGHTA, CDR2 FQGNSA. The CDR3 runs to 16 residues. With V trimmed by 5 bases and J by 2 bases, 7 bases remained unmatched. The CDR3 loop is CASSLTIAGGQETQYF. CDR3 coding DNA: TGTGCCAGCAGCCTCACAATAGCGGGAGGGCAAGAGACCCAGTACTTC.

About this clonotype itself: One base away lies a much larger clone, so this may be a sequencing read error. The chain has TRBV20-1 and TRBJ2-5; the D gene could be TRBD1 or TRBD2 (5 bases each). Per the germline V gene, CDR1 is DFQATT and CDR2 is SNEGSKA (reference sequence). The CDR3 runs to 15 residues. The chain's CDR3 is CRSTSGAMMCETQYF. CDR3 bases: TGCAGGTCTACATCCGGGGCCATGATGTGTGAGACCCAGTACTTC.

In this sample, this clonotype turned up a few times. The chain uses TRBV7-2 and TRBJ1-3; possibly TRBD1 for D (5 bases). Germline CDR1 is SGHTA and CDR2 is FQGNSA. V was pared by 8 bases and J by 0 bases, with 14 bases between. The CDR3 is made up of 15 amino acids. For the CDR3, the DNA is TGTGCCAGCGCCGCGGGGCTCTTCTCTGGAAACACCATATATTTT. It is translated as CASAAGLFSGNTIYF.

This clonotype was found many times. The V gene is TRBV11-2, the J gene TRBJ2-2; the D is unclear. Germline-derived CDR1 and CDR2 are SGHAT and FQNNGV. V lost 6 bases, J lost 6 bases, and 8 bases lay in between. CDR3 length: 12 amino acids. CDR3 residues: CASRPRAGELFF. In nucleotides, the CDR3 is TGTGCCAGCAGGCCCCGGGCCGGGGAGCTGTTTTTT.

This clonotype has ten or more counts. The V call is TRBV12-3 or TRBV12-4, the J call TRBJ2-5; D is perhaps TRBD1 (6 bases). The CDR3 runs 17 residues. The ends were cut back, 5 bases at V and 5 bases at J, with 24 bases in the middle. The chain's CDR3 is CASSTTGFTAGTETQYF. CDR3 in DNA: TGTGCCAGCAGTACCACAGGGTTCACGGCCGGAACGGAGACCCAGTACTTC.

This clonotype has at least ten counts. The chain carries TRBV12-3 or TRBV12-4 and TRBJ2-7; D call uncertain. V dropped 0 bases and J dropped 3 bases, with 12 bases sitting between them. The CDR3 covers 15 residues. CDR3 DNA: TGTGCCAGCAGTTTAGCGCCTAACTCCTTCTACGAGCAGTACTTC. The encoded protein is CASSLAPNSFYEQYF.

This clonotype has at least ten counts. The chain joins TRBV18 to TRBJ1-1; D might be TRBD1 (5 bases). The V gene's germline CDR1 is KGHSH and CDR2 LQKENI. The ends were cut back, 1 base at V and 7 bases at J, with 13 bases in the middle. The CDR3 length is 14 residues. The CDR3 loop is CASSPLTAYDEAFF. The CDR3 region has the DNA TGTGCCAGCTCACCACTGACAGCCTACGATGAAGCTTTCTTT.

This clonotype was observed many times. The rearrangement links TRBV7-2 to TRBJ2-5; D is unresolved. Trimming stripped 1 base from V and 4 bases from J, with 16 bases between. This CDR3 comprises 16 residues. CDR1 is SGHTA, CDR2 FQGNSA, per germline. This CDR3 is CASSLGAGFDGETQYF. The CDR3 nucleotides read TGTGCCAGCAGCTTAGGGGCAGGCTTTGATGGAGAGACCCAGTACTTC.

This clonotype showed up many times. The chain combines TRBV20-1 with TRBJ2-5, with 14 nucleotides matching TRBD2. The ends lost 6 bases at V and 4 bases at J; junction bases unmatched: 10. The CDR3 consists of 16 residues. The germline V gene encodes CDR1 DFQATT and CDR2 SNEGSKA (reference sequence). For the CDR3, the DNA is TGCAGTGCCCTCGGGACTAGCGGGAGCGTACGAGAGACCCAGTACTTC. It translates to CSALGTSGSVRETQYF.

This clonotype showed up many times. V and J are TRBV19 and TRBJ2-7, with D hard to call. The ends were cut back, 4 bases at V and 0 bases at J, with 16 bases in the middle. Germline CDR1 reads LNHDA; CDR2 reads SQIVND (reference sequence). The CDR3 spans 16 residues. The CDR3 DNA sequence: TGTGCCAGTAGTACAAAGCGAGGCCCTAGCTCCTACGAGCAGTACTTC. This translates into CASSTKRGPSSYEQYF.

This clonotype was seen many times. The V and J genes are TRBV5-6 and TRBJ2-1; no clear D. This CDR3 has 12 amino acids. CDR1 SGHDT and CDR2 YYEEEE come from the germline V gene. Trimming removed 1 base at V and 9 bases at J, with 8 bases between. The CDR3 spells CASSLSVGEQFF. Here the CDR3 DNA reads TGTGCCAGCAGCTTGTCTGTAGGTGAGCAGTTCTTC.

This clonotype has at least ten counts. The chain has TRBV7-2 and TRBJ2-6, with D unclear. This CDR3 region has 15 residues. From germline, CDR1 is SGHTA and CDR2 FQGNSA. Deletions cut 4 bases from V and 6 bases from J, with 13 bases between. The CDR3 DNA follows: TGTGCCAGCAGCTGGCTTTTTGGAGAGGCCAACGTCCTGACTTTC. Its protein product is CASSWLFGEANVLTF.

V gene TRBV9 combines with J gene TRBJ2-5, with TRBD1 matching over 7 bases. The length of the CDR3 is 14 residues. V was clipped by 3 bases and J by 0 bases; unmatched bases: 2. Germline CDR1 and CDR2: SGDLS and YYNGEE. CDR3 residues: CASSGQGYQETQYF. CDR3 sequence (DNA): TGTGCCAGCAGCGGACAGGGCTACCAAGAGACCCAGTACTTC.

The V call is TRBV19, the J call TRBJ2-2; a weak D match, TRBD1 (6 bases). Germline V gives CDR1 LNHDA, CDR2 SQIVND (reference sequence). Trimming took 5 bases from V and 6 from J, leaving 22 bases between them. This CDR3 spans 17 amino acids. This chain's CDR3 is CASSLSGTTTRAGELFF. Written as DNA, the CDR3 is TGTGCCAGTAGTCTCTCCGGGACAACCACCCGCGCCGGGGAGCTGTTTTTT.

This clonotype has only a few counts. The J gene is TRBJ2-5, the V gene TRBV25-1; TRBD2 aligns across 8 bases. Germline lookup yields CDR1 MGHDK and CDR2 SYGVNS. The CDR3 runs 15 residues. After removal of 4 bases from V and 1 base from J, the junction contained 5 bases not matched to a gene. The CDR3 sequence: CASSVGSGIQETQYF. As DNA, the CDR3 is TGTGCCAGCAGTGTCGGTAGCGGGATCCAAGAGACCCAGTACTTC.

Ten or more counts support this clonotype. V is TRBV7-8 and J is TRBJ2-7; perhaps TRBD1 as D (6 bases). Between the trimmed V and J ends, which lost 3 bases and 4 bases, there was a span of 13 bases. Germline V gene lookup returns CDR1 SGHVS and CDR2 FQNEAQ. The CDR3 extends over 14 amino acids. The CDR3 nucleotides are TGTGCCAGCAGCTTCCGGGACACTTTATACGAGCAGTACTTC. It yields the protein CASSFRDTLYEQYF.

Many counts were recorded for this clonotype. The chain couples TRBV12-3 or TRBV12-4 to TRBJ2-7, with TRBD1 matching 9 bases. V shed 4 bases and J 7 bases; nucleotides not matched to a gene: 8. CDR3 size: 14 residues. In nucleotides, the CDR3 is TGTGCCAGCAGTTCTGGGACAGGGTCCCGGGAGCAGTACTTC. This sequence encodes CASSSGTGSREQYF.

This clonotype came up many times. The chain recombines TRBV6-1 with TRBJ2-2; D is unresolved. The germline CDR1 and CDR2 sequences are MNHNS and SASEGT. CDR3 length: 14 residues. Trimming left V 5 bases short and J 7 bases short, with 14 bases between. CDR3 protein: CASSPRGRNGELFF. The CDR3 coding sequence is TGTGCCAGCAGTCCCAGAGGAAGGAACGGGGAGCTGTTTTTT.

This clonotype was detected a few times. The chain recombines TRBV28 with TRBJ2-6; no clear D gene. With 8 bases removed from V and 4 bases from J, the gap between germline ends came to 3 bases. There are 11 residues in the CDR3. Germline loops: CDR1 MDHEN, CDR2 SYDVKM. The CDR3 spells CASWGANVLTF. CDR3 DNA sequence: TGTGCCAGCTGGGGGGCCAACGTCCTGACTTTC. Together with reference TRBV28 and TRBJ2-6, the CDR3 gives the full variable domain: DVKVTQSSRYLVKRTGEKVFLECVQDMDHENMFWYRQDPGLGLRLIYFSYDVKMKEKGDIPEGYSVSREKKERFSLILESASTNQTSMYLCASWGANVLTFGAGSRLTVL.

This clonotype was seen many times. The chain carries TRBV10-2 and TRBJ2-7; D is unclear. With 7 bases removed from V and 0 bases from J, the gap between germline ends came to 7 bases. From germline, CDR1 is WSHSY and CDR2 SAAADI. CDR3 length: 12 residues. In nucleotides, the CDR3 is TGCGCCAGCAAGGACCGCTCCTACGAGCAGTACTTC. It translates to CASKDRSYEQYF.

In this sample, this clonotype turned up many times. The chain joins TRBV5-6 to TRBJ1-2, with a possible D match to TRBD1 (6 bases). CDR1 is SGHDT, CDR2 YYEEEE, per germline. The CDR3 runs 15 residues. V was cut by 2 bases and J by 0 bases, with 11 bases left in between. CDR3 in amino acids: CASSFRGLANYGYTF. CDR3 nucleotide sequence: TGTGCCAGCAGCTTCAGGGGACTAGCTAACTATGGCTACACCTTC.

This clonotype was counted many times. The chain carries TRBV5-4 and TRBJ2-1, with D uncertain. Germline CDR1 and CDR2: SGHNT and YYREEE (reference sequence). V gave up 0 bases and J gave up 6 bases, with 10 bases separating them. The CDR3 runs 14 residues. CDR3 amino acids: CASSLDGYLNEQFF. CDR3 DNA: TGTGCCAGCAGCTTGGACGGCTACCTCAATGAGCAGTTCTTC.

The rearrangement joins TRBV5-1 to TRBJ2-7; D might be TRBD1 (6 bases). The CDR3 totals 16 residues. CDR1 SGHRS and CDR2 YFSETQ come from the germline V gene. V dropped 0 bases and J dropped 3 bases, with 16 bases sitting between them. CDR3 in amino acids: CASSLEGWDTGYEQYF. CDR3 coding DNA: TGCGCCAGCAGCTTGGAAGGTTGGGACACCGGCTACGAGCAGTACTTC.

This clonotype was picked up many times. The chain links TRBV6-1 to TRBJ2-6, with D uncertain. The CDR3 loop spans 12 amino acids. With 8 bases removed from V and 4 bases from J, the gap between germline ends came to 6 bases. The germline V gene has CDR1 MNHNS and CDR2 SASEGT. For the CDR3, the DNA is TGTGCCAGCGAAAGGGGGGCCAACGTCCTGACTTTC. Its protein product is CASERGANVLTF.

This clonotype has at least ten counts. The genes are TRBV29-1 and TRBJ2-3; a possible D gene is TRBD2 (5 bases). The CDR3 is 12 residues long. Germline values: CDR1 SQVTM, CDR2 ANQGSEA. The CDR3 DNA reads as TGCACTCATCAGCGGCCTGGGGATACGCAGTATTTT. Protein product: CTHQRPGDTQYF.

Ten or more counts support this clonotype. This chain connects TRBV11-2 to TRBJ2-7; 10 positions agree with TRBD2. Germline lookup yields CDR1 SGHAT and CDR2 FQNNGV. This CDR3 has 17 residues. Trimming at V came to 5 bases and at J to 7 bases, leaving 17 bases not matched to a gene. The CDR3 DNA reads TGTGCCAGCAGCCAACTAGCGGGAAACATTTATGTCTTGGAGCAGTACTTC. This gives the protein CASSQLAGNIYVLEQYF.

This clonotype has ten or more counts. The rearrangement joins TRBV2 to TRBJ2-7, with TRBD1 matching 9 bases. CDR1 and CDR2 from the germline V gene are SNHLY and FYNNEI. Unmatched junction bases numbered 5, after V lost 6 bases and J lost 2 bases. CDR3 size: 14 residues. This CDR3 reads CASRPDRGTYEQYF. In DNA form, the CDR3 reads TGTGCCAGCAGACCGGACAGGGGCACCTACGAGCAGTACTTC.

This clonotype came up many times. V gene TRBV7-2 combines with J gene TRBJ2-3; D might be TRBD1 (5 bases). Trimming left V 1 base short and J 2 bases short, with 10 bases between. The CDR3 runs 15 residues. Germline CDR1 is SGHTA and CDR2 is FQGNSA. CDR3 nucleotide sequence: TGTGCCAGCAGCTTAGTAGGGGCCGTCACAGATACGCAGTATTTT. The encoded protein is CASSLVGAVTDTQYF. The variable domain in full, completed from reference TRBV7-2 and TRBJ2-3, reads GAGVSQSPSNKVTEKGKDVELRCDPISGHTALYWYRQSLGQGLEFLIYFQGNSAPDKSGLPSDRFSAERTGGSVSTLTIQRTQQEDSAVYLCASSLVGAVTDTQYFGPGTRLTVL.